This T cell receptor (beta chain) comes out of a study of blood T cell repertoires in COVID-19. About the research overall: The cDNA or gDNA used as material had been derived from T cells, B-cell-depleted T cells, or PBMCs.

Before being deemed recovered, Cohort 3 donors had two negative PCRs, clearance, or symptom resolution. Assay used: immunoSEQ multiplex PCR; TCRdb lists only in-frame clones, some missing. This sample has around 130,000 clones, with 83% found just once. The TCR sequence derives from a man younger than 45 who had recovered from COVID-19. Input material: PBMCs or T cells enriched from blood (not recorded which).

Here the CDR3 reads CASSPLEGQGRGYTF. Written as DNA, the CDR3 is TGTGCCAGCAGCCCCCTTGAGGGACAGGGCCGCGGCTACACCTTC. The chain has TRBV9 and TRBJ1-2; TRBD1 aligns across 9 bases. V was clipped by 4 bases and J by 8 bases; unmatched bases: 12. The CDR3 consists of 15 residues. CDR1 and CDR2 from the germline V gene are SGDLS and YYNGEE.